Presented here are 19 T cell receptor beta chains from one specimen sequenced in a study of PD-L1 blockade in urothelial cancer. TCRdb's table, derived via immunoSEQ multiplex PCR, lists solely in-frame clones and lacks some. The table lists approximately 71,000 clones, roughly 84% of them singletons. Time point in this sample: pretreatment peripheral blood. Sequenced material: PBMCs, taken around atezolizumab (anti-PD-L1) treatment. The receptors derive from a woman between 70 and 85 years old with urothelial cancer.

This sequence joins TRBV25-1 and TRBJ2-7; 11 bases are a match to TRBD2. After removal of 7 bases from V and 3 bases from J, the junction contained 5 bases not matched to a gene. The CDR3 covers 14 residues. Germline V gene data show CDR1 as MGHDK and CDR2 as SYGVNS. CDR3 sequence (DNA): TGTGCCAGCAAAGGGACTAGCGGTTTCTACGAGCAGTACTTC. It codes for CASKGTSGFYEQYF.

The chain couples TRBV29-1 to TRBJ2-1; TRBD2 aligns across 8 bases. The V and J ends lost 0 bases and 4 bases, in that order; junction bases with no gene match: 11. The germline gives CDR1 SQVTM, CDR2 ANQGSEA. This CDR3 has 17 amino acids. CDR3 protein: CSVEDRGGTSVYNEQFF. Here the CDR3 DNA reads TGCAGCGTTGAAGATAGGGGGGGGACTAGTGTTTACAATGAGCAGTTCTTC.

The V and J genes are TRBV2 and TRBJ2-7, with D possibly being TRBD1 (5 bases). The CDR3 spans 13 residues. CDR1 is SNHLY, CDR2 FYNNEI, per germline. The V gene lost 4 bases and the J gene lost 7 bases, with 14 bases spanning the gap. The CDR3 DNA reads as TGTGCCAGCAGTGGGGGCGCCCCTGGGGAGCAGTACTTC. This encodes CASSGGAPGEQYF.

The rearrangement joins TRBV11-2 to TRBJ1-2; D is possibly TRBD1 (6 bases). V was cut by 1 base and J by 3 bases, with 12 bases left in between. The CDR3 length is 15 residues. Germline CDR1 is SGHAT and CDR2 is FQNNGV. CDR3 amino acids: CASSLGNRVDYGYTF. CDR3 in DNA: TGTGCCAGCAGCTTAGGGAACAGGGTGGACTATGGCTACACCTTC.

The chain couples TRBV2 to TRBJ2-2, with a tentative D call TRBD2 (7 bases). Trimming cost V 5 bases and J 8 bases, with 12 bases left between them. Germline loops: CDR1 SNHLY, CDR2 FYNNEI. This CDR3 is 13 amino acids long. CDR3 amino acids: CASSRTRGGELFF. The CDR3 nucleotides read TGTGCCAGCAGTCGGACTAGGGGGGGGGAGCTGTTTTTT.

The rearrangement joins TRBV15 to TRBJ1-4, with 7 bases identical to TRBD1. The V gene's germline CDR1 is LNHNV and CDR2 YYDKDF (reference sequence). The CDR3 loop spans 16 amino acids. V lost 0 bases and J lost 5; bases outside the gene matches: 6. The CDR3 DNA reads TGTGCCACCAGCAGAGATCTCGCAGGGGGGAATGAAAAACTGTTTTTT. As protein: CATSRDLAGGNEKLFF.

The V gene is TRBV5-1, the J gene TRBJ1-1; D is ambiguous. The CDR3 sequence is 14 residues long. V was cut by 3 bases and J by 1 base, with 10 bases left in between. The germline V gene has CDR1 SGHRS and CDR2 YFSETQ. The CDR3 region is CASSSTEKNTEAFF. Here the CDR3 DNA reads TGCGCCAGCAGCTCAACGGAGAAGAACACTGAAGCTTTCTTT.

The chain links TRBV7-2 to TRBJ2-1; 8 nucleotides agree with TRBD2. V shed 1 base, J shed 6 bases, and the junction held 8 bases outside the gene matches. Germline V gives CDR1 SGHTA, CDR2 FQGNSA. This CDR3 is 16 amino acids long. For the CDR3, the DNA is TGTGCCAGCAGCTTAGTCTCAGCGGGAGTGAGCAATGAGCAGTTCTTC. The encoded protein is CASSLVSAGVSNEQFF.

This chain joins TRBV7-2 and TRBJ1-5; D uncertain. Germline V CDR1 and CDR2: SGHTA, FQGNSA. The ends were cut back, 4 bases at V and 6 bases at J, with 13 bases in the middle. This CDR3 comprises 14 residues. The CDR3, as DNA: TGTGCCAGCAGCTCGACGGGTGGTATTCAGCCCCAGCATTTT. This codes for CASSSTGGIQPQHF.

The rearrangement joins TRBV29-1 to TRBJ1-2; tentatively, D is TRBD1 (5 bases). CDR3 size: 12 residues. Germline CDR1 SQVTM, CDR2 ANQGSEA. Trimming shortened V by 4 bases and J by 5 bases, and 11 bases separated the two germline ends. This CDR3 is CSVAGGNYGYTF. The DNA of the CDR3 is TGCAGCGTTGCGGGGGGAAATTATGGCTACACCTTC.

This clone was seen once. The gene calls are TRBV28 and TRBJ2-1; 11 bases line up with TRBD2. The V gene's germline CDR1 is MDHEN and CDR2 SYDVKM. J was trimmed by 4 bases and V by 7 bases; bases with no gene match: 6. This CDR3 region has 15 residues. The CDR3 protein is CASNLAGGLYNEQFF. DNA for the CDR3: TGTGCCAGCAACCTAGCGGGAGGACTTTACAATGAGCAGTTCTTC.

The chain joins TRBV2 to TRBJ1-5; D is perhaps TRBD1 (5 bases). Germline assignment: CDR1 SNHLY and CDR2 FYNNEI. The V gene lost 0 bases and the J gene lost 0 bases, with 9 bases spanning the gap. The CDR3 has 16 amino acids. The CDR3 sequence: CASSEAFRGSNQPQHF. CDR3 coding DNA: TGTGCCAGCAGTGAAGCGTTTAGGGGTAGCAATCAGCCCCAGCATTTT.

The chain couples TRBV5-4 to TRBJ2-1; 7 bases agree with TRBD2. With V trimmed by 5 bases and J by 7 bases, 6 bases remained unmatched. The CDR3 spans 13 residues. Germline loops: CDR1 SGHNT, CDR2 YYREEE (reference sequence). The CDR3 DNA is TGTGCCAGCAGACCTCCCGGGGGGAATGAGCAGTTCTTC. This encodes CASRPPGGNEQFF. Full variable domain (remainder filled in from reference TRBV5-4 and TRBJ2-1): ETGVTQSPTHLIKTRGQQVTLRCSSQSGHNTVSWYQQALGQGPQFIFQYYREEENGRGNFPPRFSGLQFPNYSSELNVNALELDDSALYLCASRPPGGNEQFFGPGTRLTVL.

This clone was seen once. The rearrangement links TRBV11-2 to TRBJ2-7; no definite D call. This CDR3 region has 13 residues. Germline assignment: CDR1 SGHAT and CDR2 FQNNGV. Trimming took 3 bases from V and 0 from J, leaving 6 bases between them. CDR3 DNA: TGTGCCAGCAGCTTGGCCAGCTCCTACGAGCAGTACTTC. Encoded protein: CASSLASSYEQYF.

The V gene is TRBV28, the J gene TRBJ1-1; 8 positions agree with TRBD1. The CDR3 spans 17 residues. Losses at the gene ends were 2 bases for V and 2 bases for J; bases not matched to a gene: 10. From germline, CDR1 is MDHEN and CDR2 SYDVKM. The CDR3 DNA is TGTGCCAGCAGTTTAGGATGGGCAGGGGGCGACAACACTGAAGCTTTCTTT. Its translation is CASSLGWAGGDNTEAFF.

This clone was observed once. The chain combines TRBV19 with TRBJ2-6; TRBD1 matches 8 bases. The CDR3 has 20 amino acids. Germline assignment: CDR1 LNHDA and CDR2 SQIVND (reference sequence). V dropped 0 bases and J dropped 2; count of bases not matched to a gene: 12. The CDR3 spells CASSIDFPTGVQAGANVLTF. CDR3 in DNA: TGTGCCAGTAGTATAGATTTCCCGACAGGGGTGCAAGCTGGGGCCAACGTCCTGACTTTC.

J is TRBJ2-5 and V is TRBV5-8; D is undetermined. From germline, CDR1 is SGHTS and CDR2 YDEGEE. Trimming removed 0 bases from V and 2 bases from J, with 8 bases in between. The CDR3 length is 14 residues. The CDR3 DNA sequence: TGTGCCAGCAGCTTGGACTTCGCTCAAGAGACCCAGTACTTC. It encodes CASSLDFAQETQYF.

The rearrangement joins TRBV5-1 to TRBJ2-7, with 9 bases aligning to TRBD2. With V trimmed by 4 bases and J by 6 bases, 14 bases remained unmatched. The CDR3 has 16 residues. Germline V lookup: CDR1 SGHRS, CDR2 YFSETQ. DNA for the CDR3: TGCGCCAGCAGCCACGCACCGGGACTAGCCTCGGGCGAGCAGTACTTC. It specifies CASSHAPGLASGEQYF.

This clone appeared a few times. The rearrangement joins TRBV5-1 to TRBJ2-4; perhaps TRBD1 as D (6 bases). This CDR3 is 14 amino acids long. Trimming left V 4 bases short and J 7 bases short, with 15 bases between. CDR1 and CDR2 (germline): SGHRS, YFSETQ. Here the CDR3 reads CASSPQGTGNIQYF. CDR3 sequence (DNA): TGCGCCAGCAGCCCACAGGGTACGGGGAACATTCAGTACTTC.